Detailed here is one T cell receptor (beta chain). The antigen remains unidentified. Added by template switching were UMIs that each held a 6-nucleotide sample barcode. TCRdb re-called the 5' RACE reads and gives one entry per CDR3 protein, without DNA. Its table records some 99,000 distinct CDR3 sequences. This specimen belongs to a study of monozygotic twins with inflammatory bowel disease. Overall study results and limits: Some repertoire variability may stem from patients' differing immunosuppressive treatments. Healthy twins shared more clonotypes with others than IBD patients, most markedly active ones. It was in IBD patients that TCRbeta diversity (inverse Simpson) was lower than in healthy co-twins.

The CDR3 sequence is 12 residues long. Germline lookup yields CDR1 SNHLY and CDR2 FYNNEI. The chain recombines TRBV2 with TRBJ2-7. The sequenced sample was blood. This clonotype was sampled from a human donor with ulcerative colitis or Crohn's disease, or a healthy co-twin of an affected twin (not recorded which). CDR3 loop: CASSESGPEQFF.